Below are 21 T cell receptor beta chains sequenced from a single sample in a study of immune heterogeneity within non-small cell lung tumors. Multiplex PCR amplified TCR beta CDR3 with 32 V and 13 J primers. TCRdb called the multiplex PCR reads again in MiXCR, with one record for every CDR3 protein. This sample has around 16,000 distinct CDR3 sequences, with under 30% found just once. TCRs were amplified from about 560 ng gDNA of bulk tumor per sample. Primary tumors were biopsied several times each, far apart, intraoperatively. It was patients with untreated, newly diagnosed non-small cell lung cancer who underwent curative surgery. Sequenced: lung tumor tissue. These receptors were taken from a man in his forties with non-small cell lung cancer.

The J gene is TRBJ2-2, the V gene TRBV2, with D possibly matching TRBD1 (6 bases). CDR3 length: 14 residues. Trimming cost V 4 bases and J 5 bases, with 11 bases left between them. CDR1 is SNHLY, CDR2 FYNNEI, per germline. CDR3 sequence: CASSAERGTGELFF. DNA of the CDR3: TGTGCCAGCAGTGCGGAGAGGGGGACCGGGGAGCTGTTTTTT.

This clonotype is judged medium-sized (0.01 to 0.1%). The genes are TRBV5-5 and TRBJ1-3, with no clear D. The germline V gene encodes CDR1 SGHKS and CDR2 YYEKEE (reference sequence). The length of the CDR3 is 13 residues. Trimming shortened V by 8 bases and J by 0 bases, and 9 bases separated the two germline ends. In DNA form, the CDR3 reads TGTGCCAGTAGACCTCTCTCTGGAAACACCATATATTTT. Protein product: CASRPLSGNTIYF. Variable domain in full (rest from reference TRBV5-5 and TRBJ1-3): DAGVTQSPTHLIKTRGQQVTLRCSPISGHKSVSWYQQVLGQGPQFIFQYYEKEERGRGNFPDRFSARQFPNYSSELNVNALLLGDSALYLCASRPLSGNTIYFGEGSWLTVV.

This clonotype was detected many times. The chain links TRBV7-8 to TRBJ2-2; D perhaps matches TRBD2 (6 bases). CDR1 SGHVS and CDR2 FQNEAQ come from the germline V gene. The CDR3 is 16 amino acids. V was shortened by 3 bases and J by 4 bases, with 15 bases between the two germline ends. The CDR3 loop is CASSFSPGLTTGELFF. CDR3 sequence (DNA): TGTGCCAGCAGCTTCAGTCCGGGACTCACCACCGGGGAGCTGTTTTTT. The whole variable domain, remainder taken from reference TRBV7-8 and TRBJ2-2, is GAGVSQSPRYKVAKRGQDVALRCDPISGHVSLFWYQQALGQGPEFLTYFQNEAQLDKSGLPSDRFFAERPEGSVSTLKIQRTQQEDSAVYLCASSFSPGLTTGELFFGEGSRLTVL.

This rearrangement joins TRBV9 to TRBJ2-5; the match to TRBD2 covers 9 bases. The germline CDR1 and CDR2 sequences are SGDLS and YYNGEE. The CDR3 is 18 residues long. J lost 1 base, V lost 2 bases, and 12 bases had no gene match. CDR3 sequence (DNA): TGTGCCAGCAGCGTGGGGGGGGGCGGGAGGGCCACCCAAGAGACCCAGTACTTC. This translates into CASSVGGGGRATQETQYF.

Regarding this clonotype: A much larger clone differs from this one at a single base, so this may be a read error. The V and J genes are TRBV27 and TRBJ2-1, with TRBD2 as a possible D gene (6 bases). This CDR3 has 19 amino acids. CDR1 MNHEY and CDR2 SMNVEV come from the germline V gene (reference sequence). The CDR3 DNA is TGTGCCAGCCCCTCAACGGTCCAACTGGAGGGTACTGTGGGGAATGAGAAGTTCTTC. It translates to CASPSTVQLEGTVGNEKFF.

With respect to this clonotype: A read error may explain this, as a much larger clone is one base away. The J gene is TRBJ2-7, the V gene TRBV12-3 or TRBV12-4; a possible D gene is TRBD1 (5 bases). V lost 2 bases to trimming and J lost 6 bases, with 14 bases between them. The CDR3 runs 14 residues. The CDR3: CASSLKDGASEQYF. CDR3 sequence (DNA): TGTGCCAGCAGTTTAAAAGATGGGGCATCCGAGCAGTACTTC.

This clonotype was counted at least ten times. V and J are TRBV12-3 or TRBV12-4 and TRBJ1-1, with a possible D match to TRBD1 (6 bases). This CDR3 is built from 14 residues. V gave up 10 bases and J gave up 1 base, with 16 bases separating them. The CDR3 coding sequence is TGTGCCACTCAAAGCGACAGGACGAACACTGAAGCTTTCTTT. Translation gives CATQSDRTNTEAFF.

The chain carries TRBV7-9 and TRBJ2-1, with D hard to call. The CDR3 loop spans 14 amino acids. Trimming removed 5 bases from V and 6 bases from J, with 14 bases in between. The germline CDR1 and CDR2 sequences are SEHNR and FQNEAQ (reference sequence). CDR3 region: CASSPTFGPNEQFF. The CDR3, as DNA: TGTGCCAGCAGCCCTACCTTCGGGCCCAATGAGCAGTTCTTC.

This clonotype was seen repeatedly, ten times or more. The chain links TRBV20-1 to TRBJ2-1; no clear D. Trimming took 1 base from V and 9 from J, leaving 7 bases between them. The CDR3 covers 11 residues. Germline V CDR1 and CDR2: DFQATT, SNEGSKA (reference sequence). This CDR3 is CSARVETEQFF. DNA of the CDR3: TGCAGTGCTAGAGTGGAGACTGAGCAGTTCTTC.

This clonotype was recorded many times. The genes are TRBV5-1 and TRBJ2-7; maybe TRBD1 (5 bases). Germline values: CDR1 SGHRS, CDR2 YFSETQ. Trimming stripped 4 bases from V and 2 bases from J, with 16 bases between. The CDR3 totals 15 residues. The CDR3 spells CASSTGGAGTYEQYF. As DNA, the CDR3 is TGCGCCAGCAGCACGGGTGGGGCAGGGACCTACGAGCAGTACTTC.

As concerns this clonotype: A much more abundant neighbour one base away suggests this may be a read error. V gene TRBV11-3 combines with J gene TRBJ2-7, with TRBD2 matching 10 bases. Germline-derived CDR1 and CDR2 are SGHNT and YENEEA. The CDR3 length is 16 residues. The CDR3 DNA reads TGTGCCAGAAGCTCGCGGGGGACTAGCGTAGCCTACGAGCAGTACTTC. It yields the protein CARSSRGTSVAYEQYF.

This clonotype was counted between two and nine times. The rearrangement uses TRBV12-3 or TRBV12-4 and TRBJ1-1; no definite D call. The length of the CDR3 is 13 residues. The V end lost 3 bases, the J end lost 4 bases, and 9 bases lay between the germline ends. The DNA for the CDR3 is TGTGCCAGCAGTTTTGGCATGAGCACTGAAGCTTTCTTT. It yields the protein CASSFGMSTEAFF.

In its sample, this clonotype was seen many times. This chain joins TRBV7-3 and TRBJ2-1; 11 nucleotides align to TRBD2. CDR1 is SGHTA, CDR2 FQGTGA, per germline. With V trimmed by 5 bases and J by 4 bases, 7 bases remained unmatched. The CDR3 runs to 16 residues. CDR3: CASSDELAGAYNEQFF. The CDR3 bases are TGTGCCAGCAGCGATGAACTAGCGGGAGCGTACAATGAGCAGTTCTTC.

This clonotype ranks as medium-sized. V and J are TRBV6-2 or TRBV6-3 and TRBJ2-1; 9 bases fit TRBD2. The CDR3 extends over 15 amino acids. The junction had 13 bases not matched to a gene; V was cut back by 6 bases and J by 10 bases. Germline CDR1 is MNHEY and CDR2 is SVGEGT. Written as DNA, the CDR3 is TGTGCCAGCAGCCCGCAGGCGGGAGGGGGCAGGGAGCAGTTCTTC. Its translation: CASSPQAGGGREQFF.

Comments on this clonotype: A much more abundant neighbour one base away suggests this may be a read error. This sequence joins TRBV5-1 and TRBJ2-7, with TRBD2 identical over 7 bases. This CDR3 is built from 16 residues. Per the germline V gene, CDR1 is SGHRS and CDR2 is YFSETQ. This chain's CDR3 is CASSLGQASGHYEKYF. CDR3 bases: TGCGCCAGCAGCTTGGGTCAGGCTAGCGGACACTACGAGAAGTACTTC.

This clonotype turned up a few times. The chain recombines TRBV27 with TRBJ2-5, with unresolved D. Trimming stripped 4 bases from V and 5 bases from J, with 8 bases between. Looked up from germline, CDR1 is MNHEY and CDR2 is SMNVEV (reference sequence). CDR3 length: 12 amino acids. The CDR3 nucleotides are TGTGCCAGCAGTTATGTAGGCGAGACCCAGTACTTC. Translated, it gives CASSYVGETQYF.

Comments on this clonotype: This may be a read error: a much more frequent sequence differs by one nucleotide. V is TRBV6-1 and J is TRBJ1-2, with 9 bases fitting TRBD1. This CDR3 region has 14 residues. From germline, CDR1 is MNHNS and CDR2 SASEGT. The CDR3 DNA is TGTGCCAGCAGAGATTACAGGGGGCGGAATGGCTACATCTTC. Protein: CASRDYRGRNGYIF.

This clonotype came up many times. The chain couples TRBV29-1 to TRBJ1-1; perhaps TRBD1 as D (5 bases). The V gene lost 4 bases and the J gene lost 0 bases, with 15 bases spanning the gap. This CDR3 is built from 15 residues. Germline CDR1 reads SQVTM; CDR2 reads ANQGSEA. CDR3 residues: CSVVRAGGLNTEAFF. In DNA, the CDR3 is TGCAGCGTTGTAAGGGCTGGGGGTTTGAACACTGAAGCTTTCTTT.

Of note for this clonotype: A clone one base away is much larger, so this may be a read error. The CDR3 bases are TGTGCCAGCGGGACAGGGCCTAACAATGAGCAGTCCTTC. Its protein product is CASGTGPNNEQSF. The rearrangement joins TRBV11-2 to TRBJ2-1, with 9 bases that match TRBD1. The CDR3 totals 13 residues. CDR1 SGHAT and CDR2 FQNNGV come from the germline V gene. The full variable domain, rest sourced from reference TRBV11-2 and TRBJ2-1, is EAGVAQSPRYKIIEKRQSVAFWCNPISGHATLYWYQQILGQGPKLLIQFQNNGVVDDSQLPKDRFSAERLKGVDSTLKIQPAKLEDSAVYLCASGTGPNNEQSFGPGTRLTVL.

By proportion, this clonotype is medium-sized. The chain has TRBV19 and TRBJ1-1, with TRBD1 matching over 7 bases. V gave up 8 bases and J gave up 0 bases; unmatched junction bases: 6. This CDR3 is 14 amino acids long. The germline CDR1 and CDR2 sequences are LNHDA and SQIVND (reference sequence). The CDR3 is CASLSTGLNTEAFF. The CDR3 DNA sequence: TGTGCCAGTCTGTCGACAGGGTTGAACACTGAAGCTTTCTTT.

This clonotype is judged medium-sized (0.01 to 0.1%). V usage is TRBV6-5 and J usage is TRBJ1-2; D gene uncertain. The CDR3 loop spans 17 amino acids. Trimming removed 0 bases at V and 3 bases at J, with 17 bases between. Germline values: CDR1 MNHEY, CDR2 SVGAGI. In nucleotides, the CDR3 is TGTGCCAGCAGTTACTCGAGGGAGGCAGGAACTTACTATGGCTACACCTTC. This sequence encodes CASSYSREAGTYYGYTF.